The subject of this entry is one TCR beta chain. Its antigen is as yet unknown. V lost 5 bases, J lost 9 bases, and 17 bases lay in between. The CDR3 spans 15 residues. Germline values: CDR1 MGHDK, CDR2 SYGVNS. A single record per CDR3 protein comes from TCRdb applying MiXCR to the 5' RACE reads. The data show 250,000 to 350,000 distinct CDR3 sequences, around 6.8% seen once. The sample comes from a study of T cells after yellow fever vaccination. Whole-study results and caveats: Contamination by abundant bulk-population clonotypes could be present in FACS-sorted repertoires.

The sequencing used PBMCs, collected roughly 47 days after the first yellow fever vaccination. The TCR originated in a man aged 18 to 30 who received the YFV17D yellow fever vaccine. The chain carries TRBV25-1 and TRBJ1-6; tentative D call: TRBD1 (5 bases). The CDR3 nucleotides read TGTGCCAGCAGTCCCCGACCAGGGTGGGGTTCACCCCTCCACTTT. This codes for CASSPRPGWGSPLHF.